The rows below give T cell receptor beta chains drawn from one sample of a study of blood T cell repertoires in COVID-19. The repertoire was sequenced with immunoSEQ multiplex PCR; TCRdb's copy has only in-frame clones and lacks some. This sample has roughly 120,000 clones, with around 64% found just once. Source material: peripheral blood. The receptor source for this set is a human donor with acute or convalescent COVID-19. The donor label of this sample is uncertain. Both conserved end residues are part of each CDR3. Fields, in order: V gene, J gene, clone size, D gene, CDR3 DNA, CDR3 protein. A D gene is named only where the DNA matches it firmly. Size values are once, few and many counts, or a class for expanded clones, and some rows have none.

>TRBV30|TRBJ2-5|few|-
TGTGCCTGGAGTCCCGGGTCCGAGACCCAGTACTTC
CAWSPGSETQYF
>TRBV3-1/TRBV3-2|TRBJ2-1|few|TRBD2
TGTGCCAGCAGCCCCGGGGGGGCCGGGAATGAGCAGTTCTTC
CASSPGGAGNEQFF
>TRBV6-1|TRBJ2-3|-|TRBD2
TGTGCCAGCAGTGATAGCGGGGGGGCCCCAGATACGCAGTATTTT
CASSDSGGAPDTQYF
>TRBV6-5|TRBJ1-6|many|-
TGTGCCAGCAGTTACTCTGACAGTTCACCCCTCCACTTT
CASSYSDSSPLHF
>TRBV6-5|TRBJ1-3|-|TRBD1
TGTGCCAGCAGCCCCCACAGGGGAGGAAACACCATATATTTT
CASSPHRGGNTIYF
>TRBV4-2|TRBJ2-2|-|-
TGTGCCAGCAGCCCCTCGACAGGGAACACCGGGGAGCTGTTTTTT
CASSPSTGNTGELFF
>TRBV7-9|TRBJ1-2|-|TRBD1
TGTGCCAGCAGCCTTCGCAGGGGGCGCCCCCCACGTGGCTACACCTTC
CASSLRRGRPPRGYTF
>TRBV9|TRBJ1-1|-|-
TGTGCCAGCAGCGTAGTTTCAGGGATCACTGAAGCTTTCTTT
CASSVVSGITEAFF
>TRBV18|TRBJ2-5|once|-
TGTGCCAGCTCACCCGGGGGGCTGGCGTCGGAGACCCAGTACTTC
CASSPGGLASETQYF
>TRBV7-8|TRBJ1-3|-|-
TGTGCCAGCAGTCCTGGACAGTTCTCTGGAAACACCATATATTTT
CASSPGQFSGNTIYF
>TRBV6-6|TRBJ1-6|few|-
TGTGCCAGCAGATCAGAACAGGTCAATTCACCCCTCCACTTT
CASRSEQVNSPLHF
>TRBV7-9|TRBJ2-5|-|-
TGTGCCAGCAGGGGTACAGGGTCGGAGACCCAGTACTTC
CASRGTGSETQYF
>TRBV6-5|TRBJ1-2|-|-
TGTGCCAGCAGTCGGACTCCAAACTATGGCTACACCTTC
CASSRTPNYGYTF
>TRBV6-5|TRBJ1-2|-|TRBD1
TGTGCCAGCAGAGCGACAGGGACCTCTTGGGGCTACACCTTC
CASRATGTSWGYTF
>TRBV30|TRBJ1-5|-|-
TGTGCCTGGCAGACTCCGGGACTGTTCAATCAGCCCCAGCATTTT
CAWQTPGLFNQPQHF
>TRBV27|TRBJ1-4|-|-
TGTGCCAGCAGTTTGATTGTGGGCGGTCGGGGCGGGGTTAATGAAAAACTGTTTTTT
CASSLIVGGRGGVNEKLFF
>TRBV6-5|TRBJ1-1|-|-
TGTGCCAGCAGAGGCAGGAGTCGGGGCACTGAAGCTTTCTTT
CASRGRSRGTEAFF
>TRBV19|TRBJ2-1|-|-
TGTGCCAGTAGTATAGCAACAGGCCTTAGGTATGAGCAGTTCTTC
CASSIATGLRYEQFF
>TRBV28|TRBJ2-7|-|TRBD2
TGTGCCAGCAGTCCCTCCAGCGGGGCCGACTACGAGCAGTACTTC
CASSPSSGADYEQYF
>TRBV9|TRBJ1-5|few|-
TGTGCCAGCAGCGGTAATAGCAATCAGCCCCAGCATTTT
CASSGNSNQPQHF
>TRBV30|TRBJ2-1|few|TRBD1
TGTGCCTGGAGTCCTACAGGGGCAGGGGAGCAGTTCTTC
CAWSPTGAGEQFF
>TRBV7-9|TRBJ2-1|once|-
TGTGCCAGCAGCTTATCAGGCAATCGTTACAATGAGCAGTTCTTC
CASSLSGNRYNEQFF
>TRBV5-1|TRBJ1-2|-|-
TGCGCCAGCAGCTTATCCGCGGGACGGGGACCCTACACCTTC
CASSLSAGRGPYTF
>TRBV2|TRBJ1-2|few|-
TGTGCCAGCAGGGCTGAGGGGGGGCAAAACTATGGCTACACCTTC
CASRAEGGQNYGYTF